Listed below are T cell receptor beta chains from one sample, sequenced in a study of lymphopenia after photon versus proton radiotherapy. Clones were sequenced by immunoSEQ multiplex PCR, and TCRdb holds only the in-frame ones, with some missing. The sample includes about 22,000 clones, approximately 91% seen only once; the top ten take about a tenth. Sequenced material: peripheral blood, taken from a patient treated with proton-based radiotherapy. Every receptor here comes from a woman aged 70-85 years with pancreatic cancer. Some clones in this sample may be carry-over from other donors' samples. The CDR3 runs from the conserved cysteine through the conserved F or W. A D gene is named only where the DNA matches it firmly. The size entry is marked missing in some rows and otherwise reads once, few, many or a size class.

V gene: TRBV5-4
CDR3 length: 14
clone size: -
D gene: -
J gene: TRBJ1-1
CDR3 protein: CASSPPGADTEAFF
CDR3 DNA: TGTGCCAGCAGCCCCCCAGGGGCGGACACTGAAGCTTTCTTT

V gene: TRBV19
CDR3 length: 15
clone size: once
D gene: TRBD2
J gene: TRBJ2-7
CDR3 protein: CASSLSSGSTGEQYF
CDR3 DNA: TGTGCCAGTAGTTTGTCTAGCGGTTCCACGGGGGAGCAGTACTTC

V gene: TRBV10-3
CDR3 length: 15
clone size: -
D gene: TRBD2
J gene: TRBJ2-3
CDR3 protein: CAISESSGRPDTQYF
CDR3 DNA: TGTGCCATCAGTGAGTCTAGCGGGAGGCCAGATACGCAGTATTTT

V gene: TRBV27
CDR3 length: 12
clone size: -
D gene: -
J gene: TRBJ2-1
CDR3 protein: CASSGEVWEQFF
CDR3 DNA: TGTGCCAGCAGTGGGGAAGTGTGGGAGCAGTTCTTC

V gene: TRBV5-5
CDR3 length: 14
clone size: -
D gene: TRBD2
J gene: TRBJ2-2
CDR3 protein: CASSGLAETGELFF
CDR3 DNA: TGTGCCAGCAGCGGCCTAGCGGAGACCGGGGAGCTGTTTTTT

V gene: TRBV9
CDR3 length: 15
clone size: -
D gene: TRBD1
J gene: TRBJ2-2
CDR3 protein: CASSVVQGAFGELFF
CDR3 DNA: TGTGCCAGCAGCGTAGTGCAGGGGGCGTTCGGGGAGCTGTTTTTT

V gene: TRBV19
CDR3 length: 14
clone size: -
D gene: -
J gene: TRBJ2-3
CDR3 protein: CASSIGGYTDTQYF
CDR3 DNA: TGTGCCAGTAGTATAGGCGGATACACAGATACGCAGTATTTT

V gene: TRBV5-1
CDR3 length: 13
clone size: once
D gene: -
J gene: TRBJ1-1
CDR3 protein: CASSFGANTEAFF
CDR3 DNA: TGCGCCAGCAGCTTTGGAGCGAACACTGAAGCTTTCTTT

V gene: TRBV28
CDR3 length: 17
clone size: once
D gene: TRBD2
J gene: TRBJ2-3
CDR3 protein: CASLPSGTSGTTDTQYF
CDR3 DNA: TGTGCCAGCCTCCCCTCAGGCACTAGCGGGACTACAGATACGCAGTATTTT

V gene: TRBV29-1
CDR3 length: 13
clone size: -
D gene: -
J gene: TRBJ2-1
CDR3 protein: CSGAGTTYNEQFF
CDR3 DNA: TGCAGCGGAGCCGGGACGACGTACAATGAGCAGTTCTTC

V gene: TRBV5-1
CDR3 length: 14
clone size: -
D gene: TRBD1
J gene: TRBJ1-3
CDR3 protein: CASSSTGSGNTIYF
CDR3 DNA: TGCGCCAGCAGCTCGACAGGGTCTGGAAACACCATATATTTT

V gene: TRBV30
CDR3 length: 14
clone size: -
D gene: TRBD2
J gene: TRBJ2-1
CDR3 protein: CAWSLLAGFNEQFF
CDR3 DNA: TGTGCCTGGAGTCTCCTAGCGGGTTTCAATGAGCAGTTCTTC

V gene: TRBV28
CDR3 length: 13
clone size: -
D gene: -
J gene: TRBJ2-5
CDR3 protein: CASSPRVIETQYF
CDR3 DNA: TGTGCCAGCAGTCCCAGGGTTATAGAGACCCAGTACTTC

V gene: TRBV7-2
CDR3 length: 13
clone size: -
D gene: -
J gene: TRBJ1-1
CDR3 protein: CASREQGGTEAFF
CDR3 DNA: TGTGCCAGCAGGGAACAGGGAGGCACTGAAGCTTTCTTT

V gene: TRBV5-6
CDR3 length: 14
clone size: -
D gene: TRBD1
J gene: TRBJ2-5
CDR3 protein: CASDGQGYGETQYF
CDR3 DNA: TGTGCCAGCGATGGACAGGGGTATGGGGAGACCCAGTACTTC

V gene: TRBV28
CDR3 length: 17
clone size: once
D gene: TRBD2
J gene: TRBJ2-2
CDR3 protein: CASIQAGTSGRFGELFF
CDR3 DNA: TGTGCCAGCATCCAGGCCGGGACTAGCGGGAGGTTCGGGGAGCTGTTTTTT

V gene: TRBV30
CDR3 length: 14
clone size: -
D gene: TRBD2
J gene: TRBJ2-2
CDR3 protein: CAWTSGTNTGELFF
CDR3 DNA: TGTGCCTGGACTAGCGGGACGAACACCGGGGAGCTGTTTTTT

V gene: TRBV6-4
CDR3 length: 15
clone size: -
D gene: -
J gene: TRBJ1-2
CDR3 protein: CASSDDWGTNYGYTF
CDR3 DNA: TGTGCCAGCAGTGACGACTGGGGCACAAACTATGGCTACACCTTC

V gene: TRBV19
CDR3 length: 14
clone size: -
D gene: -
J gene: TRBJ1-1
CDR3 protein: CASTALGMNTEAFF
CDR3 DNA: TGTGCCAGTACAGCTTTAGGTATGAACACTGAAGCTTTCTTT

V gene: TRBV18
CDR3 length: 12
clone size: -
D gene: -
J gene: TRBJ1-3
CDR3 protein: CASSTNVNTIYF
CDR3 DNA: TGTGCCAGCTCGACAAATGTAAACACCATATATTTT

V gene: TRBV23-1
CDR3 length: 16
clone size: -
D gene: TRBD1
J gene: TRBJ1-5
CDR3 protein: CASSQSGTGYDQPQHF
CDR3 DNA: TGCGCCAGCAGTCAATCGGGGACAGGGTACGATCAGCCCCAGCATTTT

V gene: TRBV2
CDR3 length: 13
clone size: once
D gene: -
J gene: TRBJ2-7
CDR3 protein: CAGAGRGSYEQYF
CDR3 DNA: TGTGCCGGCGCCGGACGGGGATCCTACGAGCAGTACTTC

V gene: TRBV30
CDR3 length: 13
clone size: once
D gene: -
J gene: TRBJ2-7
CDR3 protein: CAWSVQAPYEQYF
CDR3 DNA: TGTGCCTGGAGTGTACAGGCCCCCTACGAGCAGTACTTC

V gene: TRBV5-5
CDR3 length: 15
clone size: -
D gene: -
J gene: TRBJ2-3
CDR3 protein: CASSFYGTSTDTQYF
CDR3 DNA: TGTGCCAGCAGCTTCTACGGTACTAGCACAGATACGCAGTATTTT